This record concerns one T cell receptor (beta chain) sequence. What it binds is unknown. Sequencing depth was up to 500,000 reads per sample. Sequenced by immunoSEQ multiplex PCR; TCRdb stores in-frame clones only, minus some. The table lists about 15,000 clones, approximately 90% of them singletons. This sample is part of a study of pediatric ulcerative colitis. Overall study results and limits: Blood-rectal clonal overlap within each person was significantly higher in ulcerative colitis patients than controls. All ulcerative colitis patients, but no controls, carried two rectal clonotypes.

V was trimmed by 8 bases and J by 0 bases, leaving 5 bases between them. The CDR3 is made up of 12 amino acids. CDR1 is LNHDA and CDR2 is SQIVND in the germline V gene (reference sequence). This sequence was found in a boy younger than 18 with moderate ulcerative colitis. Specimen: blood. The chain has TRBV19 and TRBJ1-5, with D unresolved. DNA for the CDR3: TGTGCCAGTCGGCCTAGCAATCAGCCCCAGCATTTT. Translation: CASRPSNQPQHF.